This T cell receptor (beta chain) is from a study of long-term antiretroviral therapy in people with HIV (dated 2022 in TCRdb). Describing the broader study: The earliest samples were collected roughly a decade before the 2015 WHO recommendation for immediate ART, at a time when ART was usually postponed until CD4 counts fell. A retrospective serial study tested whether changes in peripheral blood TRB repertoire composition and diversity were associated with ART initiation and durable HIV suppression. A total of 192 cryopreserved PBMC samples were contributed to the cohort by 30 adults with confirmed HIV infection, with samples collected serially over a mean of around 6 years (range 1-12). About 40% of the roughly 30 participants with HIV were female. No cross-contamination during QIAcube processing was seen in test extractions of a monoclonal T-cell line run alongside 30 to 35 polyclonal samples. Results the study describes overall, beyond this receptor: Because cell numbers in pre-ART samples were limited, unsorted PBMC were profiled instead of sorted CD4+ and CD8+ T cells. Since PBMC availability was limited, sequencing covered only the TCR beta chain, with no alpha chain pairing. A significant increase in TRB diversity was found to be associated with ART initiation, although TRB diversity was observed to remain significantly below that of transplant donor controls even after long-term ART. CDR3 length ranges in HIV repertoires were narrower than in controls, and network structure suggested an antigen-experienced repertoire with only a slight naive shift after ART. Samples dated from the mid-2000s to the late 2010s, and the ART regimens used may be less effective than current ones. No data were available on ART adherence, viral resistance or therapy changes, limiting inferences about post-ART repertoire changes. Expanded TRB clones identified before ART initiation dominated the repertoire at all time points, although this dominance fluctuated and declined in many PLHIV after ART.

The immunoSEQ hsTCRB v3.0 assay was used at survey level resolution to sequence the TRB variable region. A depth of 40,000-50,000 T-cell genomes per sample was targeted for TRB sequencing. Pooled TRB libraries were sequenced on an Illumina MiSeq with a v3 150-cycle kit. For the original study's pipeline: Analysis of repertoires was carried out in R inside a reproducible Nextflow workflow spanning QC, data transformation and analysis. LymphoSeq2, an R package for exploring AIRR-Seq data, was used to implement custom analyses. After excluding a few samples that yielded fewer than 5000 total TRB sequences, under 200 HIV repertoires remained for analysis. Among the 180 or so HIV repertoires that were kept, roughly 58 were collected before ART initiation and more than 120 were collected after ART initiation. Repertoires were downsampled to 5000 TRB nucleotide sequences, and summary statistics were averaged over 100 downsampling iterations. Only TRB sequences with CDR3 regions of at least seven amino acids were retained for analysis. A Shannon entropy-derived clonality score and the Gini coefficient were used to measure diversity. Repertoire networks linked the top 5000 CDR3 amino acid sequences whenever two sequences differed by an edit distance of one. For TRB CDR3 amino acid sequences, GLIPH2 was used to predict antigen specificity groups and MHC restriction. Known CMV, EBV, HIV or tissue antigen associations were flagged by matching CDR3 amino acid sequences against VDJdb and McPAS-TCR. Pre-ART, post-ART and control groups were compared with Wilcoxon signed-rank tests and Holm-Bonferroni correction. As stored in TCRdb, this immuneACCESS dataset retains in-frame rearrangements with V and J assigned. A fraction of the clones does not appear; measured against another copy, unresolved V genes explain less than half of the discrepancy, and the remainder lacks a known reason. Clone size and V and J calls were adopted from that table, with D and trimming inferred from the DNA. The sample table shows about 39,000 clones, and 75% to 90% are seen once. Of the sample, about 6% falls within the top ten clones.

As to this clone: Its antigen specificity is not known. There are no base qualities to consult, and no much larger clone falls within one base.

Participants were included only if at least one PBMC sample before ART initiation and at least two post-ART samples were available. Treatment was received in the United States of America by all participants with HIV. Cryopreserved samples of 1-10 million PBMC were thawed and washed before DNA extraction. At the time of the earliest PBMC sample, participants with HIV were aged between about 20 and 55 years. Per participant, PBMC samples came from 1-4 timepoints prior to ART initiation and 2-8 timepoints following ART initiation, for a median of 7 samples. For every participant, serial HIV viral load, CD4+ T-cell count, ART history and demographic data were obtained. Genomic DNA was extracted from unsorted PBMC with a Qiagen kit on a QIAcube, with processing performed in batches of 12 samples. Trimmed from V: 2 bases; trimmed from J: 0 bases; junction bases lacking a gene match: 9. CDR1 and CDR2 are read off the germline V gene (reference sequence) as SEHNR and FQNEAQ. The CDR3, from cysteine to phenylalanine, totals 17 residues. The retained sequence is limited to the CDR3, 51 bases, with the frame set at the first base.

The sample in question was unsorted PBMCs, obtained 3.1 years after starting antiretroviral therapy. The rearranged chain carries TRBV7-9 and TRBJ2-7, with 8 bases matching TRBD2. This TCR came from a woman between 50 and 59 years old with HIV. The CDR3 amino acid sequence is: CASSLIAGGPSSYEQYF. The DNA sequence follows: TGTGCCAGCAGCTTAATTGCGGGGGGACCGAGCTCCTACGAGCAGTACTTC.